These 3 T cell receptor beta chains share one sample of origin, sequenced in a study of blood T cell repertoires in COVID-19. Only in-frame clones appear in the TCRdb table, and some are missing; sequencing was by immunoSEQ multiplex PCR. The sample lists 250,000 to 350,000 clones; around four fifths were seen once. Material: peripheral blood. All receptors come from a woman between 45 and 65 years old with active or convalescent COVID-19.

V gene TRBV6-6 combines with J gene TRBJ1-2; tentatively, D is TRBD1 (5 bases). Trimming left V 0 bases short and J 8 bases short, with 13 bases between. The length of the CDR3 is 14 residues. The germline V gene encodes CDR1 MNHNY and CDR2 SVGAGI (reference sequence). This chain's CDR3 is CASSYSVMGLGYTF. Written as DNA, the CDR3 is TGTGCCAGCAGTTACTCCGTCATGGGGCTCGGCTACACCTTC.

A note on this clone: Just one base apart from a much larger clone, this may be a read error. This chain joins TRBV5-6 and TRBJ1-1; tentatively, D is TRBD1 (5 bases). The CDR3 runs 13 residues. Germline loops: CDR1 SGHDT, CDR2 YYEEEE. V lost 3 bases, J lost 1 base, and 7 bases lay in between. The CDR3, as DNA: TGTGCCAGCAGCTCGACAGAGAACACTGAAGCTTTCTTT. Translating gives CASSSTENTEAFF.

This chain uses TRBV28 with TRBJ2-6; D is possibly TRBD2 (7 bases). This CDR3 contains 16 residues. Germline lookup yields CDR1 MDHEN and CDR2 SYDVKM. The V gene lost 2 bases and the J gene lost 4 bases, with 12 bases spanning the gap. CDR3 sequence (DNA): TGTGCCAGCAGTTTAGGGGGGGGACAAGGGGCCAACGTCCTGACTTTC. This codes for CASSLGGGQGANVLTF.